Sequencing of this TCR beta chain was carried out in a study of T cells after yellow fever vaccination. Study-wide results and caveats: Weaker overall, the secondary response nonetheless peaked faster (day 5 versus 15).

About this clonotype: Its antigen is currently unknown.

TCRdb passed the 5' RACE reads through MiXCR, listing each CDR3 protein once. Of hundreds of thousands of distinct CDR3 sequences detected, about a fifth appear once; the ten largest clones hold 15% to 20%. The CDR3 covers 15 residues. Germline CDR1 SNHLY, CDR2 FYNNEI. Trimming left V 6 bases short and J 0 bases short, with 9 bases between. This TCR came from a man aged 18 to 29 who received the YFV17D yellow fever vaccine. The chain joins TRBV2 to TRBJ2-6; D is unresolved. The input for sequencing was PBMCs, taken 21 days after the first yellow fever vaccination. CDR3 sequence reads: CASSVLVSGANVLTF. The CDR3 nucleotides read TGTGCCAGCAGCGTGCTCGTCTCTGGGGCCAACGTCCTGACTTTC.